A selection of T cell receptor beta chains follows, all from one sample in a study of CD8 T cells in ankylosing spondylitis. TCRdb re-called the 5' RACE reads through MiXCR, storing one row per CDR3 protein. The sample consists of some 220,000 distinct CDR3 sequences, approximately 10% of them appearing once. Sequencing was carried out using blood, either unsorted or a sorted T cell fraction (not recorded which). These receptor sequences come from a male donor with ankylosing spondylitis or in good health (not recorded which). Each CDR3 is given with its conserved first and last residue. A D gene is named only where the DNA matches it firmly. Sizes are listed as once, few or many counts, or a class when the clone is expanded.

clone_size	cdr3_length	v_call	j_call	d_call	cdr3_aa	cdr3_nt
many	13	TRBV12-3/TRBV12-4	TRBJ2-7	.	CASNRDGTGEQYF	TGTGCCAGCAACCGGGACGGGACTGGCGAGCAGTACTTC
many	15	TRBV10-1	TRBJ2-5	.	CASSESRVAGETQYF	TGCGCCAGCAGTGAGTCAAGGGTAGCTGGGGAGACCCAGTACTTC
many	15	TRBV2	TRBJ2-3	TRBD1	CASSSQGVGTDTQYF	TGTGCCAGCAGTTCACAGGGGGTCGGGACAGATACGCAGTATTTT
many	12	TRBV4-2	TRBJ2-1	.	CASSQVTNEQFF	TGTGCCAGCAGCCAAGTTACAAATGAGCAGTTCTTC
many	14	TRBV3-1	TRBJ1-2	TRBD1	CASSPGHRGFGYTF	TGTGCCAGCAGCCCAGGGCACAGGGGATTTGGCTACACCTTC
many	15	TRBV5-1	TRBJ2-5	.	CASSLDGPGGETQYF	TGCGCCAGCAGCTTGGACGGGCCCGGTGGGGAGACCCAGTACTTC
many	13	TRBV25-1	TRBJ1-3	.	CASKTFSGNTIYF	TGTGCCAGCAAGACGTTCTCTGGAAACACCATATATTTT
many	15	TRBV6-5	TRBJ2-7	.	CASSYTPGPRNEQYF	TGTGCCAGCAGTTACACTCCCGGGCCGCGCAACGAGCAGTACTTC
many	16	TRBV12-3/TRBV12-4	TRBJ1-3	TRBD1	CASSLDRGQIGNTIYF	TGTGCCAGCAGTTTGGACAGGGGGCAGATCGGAAACACCATATATTTT
many	14	TRBV5-1	TRBJ1-2	.	CASEQGEGYYGYTF	TGCGCCAGCGAACAGGGCGAGGGGTACTATGGCTACACCTTC
many	15	TRBV5-1	TRBJ1-5	.	CASSLLPDSNQPQHF	TGCGCCAGCAGCTTGTTACCGGATAGCAATCAGCCCCAGCATTTT
many	16	TRBV7-8	TRBJ2-3	.	CASSLEYGALGDTQYF	TGTGCCAGCAGCTTAGAGTATGGGGCCTTAGGAGATACGCAGTATTTT
many	15	TRBV6-2/TRBV6-3	TRBJ2-7	.	CASSYSFGDTYEQYF	TGTGCCAGCAGTTACTCTTTCGGGGACACTTACGAGCAGTACTTC
many	14	TRBV11-2	TRBJ1-1	.	CASSLGPPNTEAFF	TGTGCCAGCAGCTTAGGTCCTCCGAACACTGAAGCTTTCTTT
many	14	TRBV28	TRBJ2-7	.	CASSSGTPGHEQYF	TGTGCCAGCAGTTCCGGGACTCCGGGCCACGAGCAGTACTTC